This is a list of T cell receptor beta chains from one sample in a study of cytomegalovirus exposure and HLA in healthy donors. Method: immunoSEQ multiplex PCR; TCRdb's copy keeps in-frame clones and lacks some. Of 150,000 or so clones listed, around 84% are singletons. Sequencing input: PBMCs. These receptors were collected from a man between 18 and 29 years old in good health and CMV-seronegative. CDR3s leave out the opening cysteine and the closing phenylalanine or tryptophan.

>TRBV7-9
ASVVGTGFTDTQY
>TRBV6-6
ASSYYSLGSPLH
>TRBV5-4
ASSSGQVRTNYGYT
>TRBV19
ASSTSGGPNNEQF
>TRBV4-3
ASSQERAGLYNEQF
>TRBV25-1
ASSAGTNTDTQY
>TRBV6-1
ASSGYSGRDNEQY
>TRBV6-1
ASSEGPGGRSSTDTQY
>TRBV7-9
ASSFRTEAF
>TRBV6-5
ASSYLAGTASYEQY
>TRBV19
ASSRTGGTEAF
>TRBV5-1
ASSLEGGTEAF
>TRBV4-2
ASSQAPIDEAF
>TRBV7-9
ASSRVQGASYEQY
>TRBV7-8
ASSLGQGGGSPLH
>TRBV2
ASSGDRVYGYT
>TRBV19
ASSIRDRTYEQY
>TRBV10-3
ASGVGEQY
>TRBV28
ASSKRDSYEQY
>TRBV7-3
ASSLKTGVRTEAF
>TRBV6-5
AAKGASMEQY
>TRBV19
ASSNRGQVSYNSPLH
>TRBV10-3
AISEGQGQPQH
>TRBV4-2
ASSQDRGSEAF
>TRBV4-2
ASSQQHRLAGGADTQY
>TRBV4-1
ASSPPRWVSATSGRDTQY